This T cell receptor beta chain emerged from a study of shared clonotypes between healthy human individuals. The CDR3 totals 13 residues. Germline values: CDR1 MNHNS, CDR2 SASEGT. V lost 3 bases, J lost 11 bases, and 14 bases lay in between. Deep level was the assay's run setting. The protocol was immunoSEQ multiplex PCR, while the TCRdb copy is restricted to in-frame clones and leaves out a portion. This sample has a few hundred thousand clones, with over 75% found just once. A note on this clone: Its antigen is not known.

Study-level results: Between a handful of donors, naive CD4 clonotypes were shared at a level of approximately 5%.

The chain joins TRBV6-1 to TRBJ1-5; D gene unclear. The TCR was taken from a man aged 18-30 years in good health. Input material: memory CD8+ T cells sorted from blood. Subset indicated: CD45RO+ cells pooled with CCR7-negative TemRA cells. The CDR3 DNA follows: TGTGCCAGCAGTGACGACATCTTCGGGTCCCAGCATTTT. It is translated as CASSDDIFGSQHF.